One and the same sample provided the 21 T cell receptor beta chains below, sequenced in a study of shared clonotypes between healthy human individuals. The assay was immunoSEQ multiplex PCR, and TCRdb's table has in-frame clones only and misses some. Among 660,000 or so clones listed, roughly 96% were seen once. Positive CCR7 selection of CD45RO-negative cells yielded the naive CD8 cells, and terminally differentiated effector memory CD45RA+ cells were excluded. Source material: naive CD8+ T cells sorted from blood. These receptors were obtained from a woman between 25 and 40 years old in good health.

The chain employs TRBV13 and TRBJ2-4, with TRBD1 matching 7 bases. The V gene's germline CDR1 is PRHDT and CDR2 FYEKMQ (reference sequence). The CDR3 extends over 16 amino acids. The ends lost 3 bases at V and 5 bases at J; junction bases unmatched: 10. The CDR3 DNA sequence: TGTGCCAGCAGCTTTTCGACAGGGATGTCCGAAAACATTCAGTACTTC. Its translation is CASSFSTGMSENIQYF.

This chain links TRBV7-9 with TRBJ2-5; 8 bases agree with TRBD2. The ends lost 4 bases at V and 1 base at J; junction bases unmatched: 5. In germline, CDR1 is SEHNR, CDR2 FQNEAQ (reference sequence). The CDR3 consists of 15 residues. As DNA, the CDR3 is TGTGCCAGCAGCTCCAGCGGGAGACCCCAAGAGACCCAGTACTTC. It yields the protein CASSSSGRPQETQYF.

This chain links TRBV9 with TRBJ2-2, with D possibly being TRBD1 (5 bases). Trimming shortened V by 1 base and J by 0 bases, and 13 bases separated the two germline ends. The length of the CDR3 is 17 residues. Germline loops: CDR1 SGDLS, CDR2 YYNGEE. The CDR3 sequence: CASSVPSEQANTGELFF. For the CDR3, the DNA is TGTGCCAGCAGCGTACCCTCAGAACAGGCGAACACCGGGGAGCTGTTTTTT. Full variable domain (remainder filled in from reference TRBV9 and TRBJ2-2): DSGVTQTPKHLITATGQRVTLRCSPRSGDLSVYWYQQSLDQGLQFLIQYYNGEERAKGNILERFSAQQFPDLHSELNLSSLELGDSALYFCASSVPSEQANTGELFFGEGSRLTVL.

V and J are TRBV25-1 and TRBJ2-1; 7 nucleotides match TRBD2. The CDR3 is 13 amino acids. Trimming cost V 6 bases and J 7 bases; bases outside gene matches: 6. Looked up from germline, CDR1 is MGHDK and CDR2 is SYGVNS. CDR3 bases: TGTGCCAGCAGCCTTGGACTAGTAAATGAGCAGTTCTTC. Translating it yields CASSLGLVNEQFF.

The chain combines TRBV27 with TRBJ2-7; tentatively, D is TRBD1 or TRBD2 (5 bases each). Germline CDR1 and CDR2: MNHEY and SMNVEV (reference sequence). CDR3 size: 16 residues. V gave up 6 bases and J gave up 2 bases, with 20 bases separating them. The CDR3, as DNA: TGTGCCAGCAGCCTCGCCCCCGGGACCGGCACCTACGAGCAGTACTTC. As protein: CASSLAPGTGTYEQYF.

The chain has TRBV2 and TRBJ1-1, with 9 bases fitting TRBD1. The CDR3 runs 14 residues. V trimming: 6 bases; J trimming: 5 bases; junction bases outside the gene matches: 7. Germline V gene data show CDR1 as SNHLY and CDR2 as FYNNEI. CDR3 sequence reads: CASSPWTGETEAFF. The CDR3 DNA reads TGTGCCAGCAGCCCTTGGACAGGGGAGACTGAAGCTTTCTTT.

The CDR3, as DNA: TGTGCCAGCAGCGCCCCAGGGGGGAAGGGACTGTTTTTT. It is translated as CASSAPGGKGLFF. The chain recombines TRBV7-9 with TRBJ1-4, with TRBD1 matching 7 bases. The CDR3 runs to 13 residues. J gave up 13 bases and V 5 bases, and 10 bases lay outside the gene matches. The germline gives CDR1 SEHNR, CDR2 FQNEAQ (reference sequence).

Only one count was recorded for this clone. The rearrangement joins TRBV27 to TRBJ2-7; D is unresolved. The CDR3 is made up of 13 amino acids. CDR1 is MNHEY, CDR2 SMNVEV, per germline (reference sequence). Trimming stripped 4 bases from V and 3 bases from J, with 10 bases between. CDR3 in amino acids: CASSSSIHYEQYF. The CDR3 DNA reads TGTGCCAGCAGTTCGTCTATCCACTACGAGCAGTACTTC.

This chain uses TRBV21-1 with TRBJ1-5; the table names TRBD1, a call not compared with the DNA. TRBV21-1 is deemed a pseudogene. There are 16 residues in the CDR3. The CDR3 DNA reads TGTGCCAGCATCAGCCTATTGGGACAGGACAATCAGCCCCAGCATTTT. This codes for CASISLLGQDNQPQHF.

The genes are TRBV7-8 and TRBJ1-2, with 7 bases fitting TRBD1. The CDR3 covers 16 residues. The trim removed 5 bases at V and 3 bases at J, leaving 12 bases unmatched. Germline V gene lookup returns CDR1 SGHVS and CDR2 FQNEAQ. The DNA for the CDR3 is TGTGCCAGCAGCCAGGGGGTCGCAAACCGCTACTATGGCTACACCTTC. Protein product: CASSQGVANRYYGYTF.

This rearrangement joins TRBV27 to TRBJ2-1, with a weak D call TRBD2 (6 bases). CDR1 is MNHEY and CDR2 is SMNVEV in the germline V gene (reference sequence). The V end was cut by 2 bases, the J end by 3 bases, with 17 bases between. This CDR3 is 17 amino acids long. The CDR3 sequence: CASSLDPRLEVYNEQFF. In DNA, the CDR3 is TGTGCCAGCAGTTTAGATCCGAGACTAGAGGTCTACAATGAGCAGTTCTTC.

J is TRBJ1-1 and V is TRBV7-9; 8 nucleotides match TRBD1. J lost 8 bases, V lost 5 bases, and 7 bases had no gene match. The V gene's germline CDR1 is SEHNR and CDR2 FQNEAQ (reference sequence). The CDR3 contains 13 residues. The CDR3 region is CASSGGDRIEAFF. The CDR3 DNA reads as TGTGCCAGCAGCGGGGGGGACAGGATCGAAGCTTTCTTT.

The CDR3 loop is CASSSDTPRFYNEQFF. The CDR3 DNA sequence: TGTGCCAGCAGCTCAGATACACCCAGATTCTACAATGAGCAGTTCTTC. The J gene is TRBJ2-1, the V gene TRBV7-2; D is ambiguous. With 4 bases removed from V and 3 bases from J, the gap between germline ends came to 16 bases. The CDR3 covers 16 residues. Germline V gene lookup returns CDR1 SGHTA and CDR2 FQGNSA.

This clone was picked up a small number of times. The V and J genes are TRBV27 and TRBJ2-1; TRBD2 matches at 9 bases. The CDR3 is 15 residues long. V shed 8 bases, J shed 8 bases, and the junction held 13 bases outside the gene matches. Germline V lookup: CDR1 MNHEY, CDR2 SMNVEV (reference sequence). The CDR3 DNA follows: TGTGCCAGCGGGATGGGCGGGAGGGCCTCTTATGAGCAGTTCTTC. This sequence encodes CASGMGGRASYEQFF.

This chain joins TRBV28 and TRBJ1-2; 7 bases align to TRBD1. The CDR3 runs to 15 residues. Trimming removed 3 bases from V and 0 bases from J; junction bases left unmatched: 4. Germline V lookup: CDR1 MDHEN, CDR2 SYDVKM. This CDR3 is CASSFLDRPNYGYTF. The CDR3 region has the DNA TGTGCCAGCAGTTTTTTGGACAGGCCTAACTATGGCTACACCTTC.

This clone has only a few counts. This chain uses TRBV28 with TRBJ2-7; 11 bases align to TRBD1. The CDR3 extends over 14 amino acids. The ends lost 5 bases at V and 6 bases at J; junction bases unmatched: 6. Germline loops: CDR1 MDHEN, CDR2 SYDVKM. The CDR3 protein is CASSGTGGLGEQYF. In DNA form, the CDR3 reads TGTGCCAGCAGTGGGACAGGGGGGTTGGGCGAGCAGTACTTC.

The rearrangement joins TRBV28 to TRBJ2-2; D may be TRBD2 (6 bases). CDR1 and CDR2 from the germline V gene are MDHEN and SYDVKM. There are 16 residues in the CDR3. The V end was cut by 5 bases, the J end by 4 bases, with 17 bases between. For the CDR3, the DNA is TGTGCCAGCAGTCCGCCGGGCGGGATCGGCACCGGGGAGCTGTTTTTT. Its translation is CASSPPGGIGTGELFF.

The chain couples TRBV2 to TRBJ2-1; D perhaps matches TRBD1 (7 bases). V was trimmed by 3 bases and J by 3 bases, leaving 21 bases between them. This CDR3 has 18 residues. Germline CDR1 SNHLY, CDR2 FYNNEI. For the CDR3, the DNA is TGTGCCAGCAGTGATAGGACAAACGACAGGGAGGACTACAATGAGCAGTTCTTC. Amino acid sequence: CASSDRTNDREDYNEQFF. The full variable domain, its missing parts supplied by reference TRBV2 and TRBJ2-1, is EPEVTQTPSHQVTQMGQEVILRCVPISNHLYFYWYRQILGQKVEFLVSFYNNEISEKSEIFDDQFSVERPDGSNFTLKIRSTKLEDSAMYFCASSDRTNDREDYNEQFFGPGTRLTVL.

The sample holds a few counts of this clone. CDR3: CASSVQTGWYGYTF. CDR3 DNA sequence: TGTGCCAGCAGCGTCCAGACCGGATGGTATGGCTACACCTTC. This chain links TRBV7-4 with TRBJ1-2; no definite D call. The CDR3 has 14 residues. Between the trimmed V and J ends, which lost 5 bases and 5 bases, there was a span of 15 bases. Germline CDR1 is SGHVT and CDR2 is SQSDAQ.

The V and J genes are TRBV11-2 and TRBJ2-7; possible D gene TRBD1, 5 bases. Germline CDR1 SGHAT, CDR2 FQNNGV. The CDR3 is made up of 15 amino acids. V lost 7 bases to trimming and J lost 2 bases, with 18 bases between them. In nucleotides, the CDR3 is TGTGCCAGCACCCAAAAGATGGACAACCCCTACGAGCAGTACTTC. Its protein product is CASTQKMDNPYEQYF.

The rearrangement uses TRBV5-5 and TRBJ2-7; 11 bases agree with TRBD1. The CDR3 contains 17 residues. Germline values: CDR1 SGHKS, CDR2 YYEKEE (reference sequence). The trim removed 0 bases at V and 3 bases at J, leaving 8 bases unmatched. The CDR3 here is CASSLERTGGYGYEQYF. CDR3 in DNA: TGTGCCAGCAGCTTGGAGAGGACAGGGGGCTACGGCTACGAGCAGTACTTC.